Below, 7 T cell receptor beta chains from the same sample are listed, as sequenced in a study of blood T cell repertoires in COVID-19. TCRdb keeps only in-frame clones here, not all; method: immunoSEQ multiplex PCR. In the table there are about 170,000 clones, approximately 85% of which are singletons. The sequencing sample was made of peripheral blood. The receptors derive from a man older than 75 with COVID-19, enrolled during active disease.

The genes are TRBV27 and TRBJ1-2; TRBD1 is a possible D gene (5 bases). Germline V gene lookup returns CDR1 MNHEY and CDR2 SMNVEV (reference sequence). This CDR3 has 14 amino acids. V was cut by 5 bases and J by 1 base, with 11 bases left in between. Here the CDR3 DNA reads TGTGCCAGCAGTCCCGCGACAGATAACTATGGCTACACCTTC. Translation: CASSPATDNYGYTF.

The chain couples TRBV14 to TRBJ2-7; 7 bases line up with TRBD1. Germline V gives CDR1 SGHDN, CDR2 FVKESK. The CDR3 has 13 amino acids. J was trimmed by 6 bases and V by 1 base; bases with no gene match: 3. The CDR3 nucleotides are TGTGCCAGCAGCCAAGTCCCAGGGGGCGAGCAGTACTTC. Amino acids: CASSQVPGGEQYF.

The chain is built from TRBV13 and TRBJ1-1; TRBD1 is a possible D gene (6 bases). Trimming took 5 bases from V and 5 from J, leaving 12 bases between them. CDR1 and CDR2 (germline): PRHDT, FYEKMQ (reference sequence). The CDR3 runs to 13 residues. This chain's CDR3 is CASSRGFETEAFF. DNA of the CDR3: TGTGCCAGCAGCAGGGGGTTTGAGACTGAAGCTTTCTTT.

The chain couples TRBV9 to TRBJ1-1; 8 bases are shared with TRBD1. The CDR3 is 17 amino acids. The germline V gene has CDR1 SGDLS and CDR2 YYNGEE. The V segment lost 0 bases and the J segment 2 bases; nucleotides outside the gene matches: 9. The CDR3 nucleotides are TGTGCCAGCAGCGTAGCAGGGGGCGGAATGGGAAACACTGAAGCTTTCTTT. Its protein product is CASSVAGGGMGNTEAFF.

V is TRBV15 and J is TRBJ1-1; D is unclear. The V end lost 3 bases, the J end lost 5 bases, and 10 bases lay between the germline ends. Germline V lookup: CDR1 LNHNV, CDR2 YYDKDF (reference sequence). The CDR3 runs 13 residues. The CDR3 coding sequence is TGTGCCACCAGCAGGGAGACGGGTACTGAAGCTTTCTTT. Translated: CATSRETGTEAFF.

The rearrangement joins TRBV4-2 to TRBJ2-5, with D possibly TRBD2 on 5 matching bases. The V end lost 2 bases, the J end lost 2 bases, and 9 bases lay between the germline ends. The V gene's germline CDR1 is LGHNA and CDR2 YNFKEQ. The CDR3 length is 14 residues. CDR3 in amino acids: CASSQSGIQETQYF. DNA for the CDR3: TGTGCCAGCAGCCAATCGGGAATTCAAGAGACCCAGTACTTC.

This rearrangement joins TRBV2 to TRBJ2-5; 7 positions agree with TRBD2. The CDR3 contains 15 residues. Trimming at V came to 6 bases and at J to 5 bases, leaving 12 bases not matched to a gene. The germline V gene has CDR1 SNHLY and CDR2 FYNNEI. The CDR3 DNA reads as TGTGCCAGCAGACAAGCCCTAGCGGCGGGGGAGACCCAGTACTTC. Protein: CASRQALAAGETQYF.